This T cell receptor (beta chain) was recorded in a study of Graves' ophthalmopathy and Graves' hyperthyroidism. The study enrolled ophthalmopathy donors with moderate-to-severe activity, CAS ≥3, NOSPECS ≥4 and duration under 3 months. This clonotype appeared many times. RNA transcripts were the template, and TCR beta CDR3 regions were amplified from them. Scientists carried out first-round RT-PCR using HTBI primers and then a second-round multiplex PCR. Via MiXCR, TCRdb re-called the multiplex PCR reads, giving one row per CDR3 protein. The sample has 150,000 to 200,000 distinct CDR3 sequences; 35% to 50% are singletons. The CDR3 is 14 amino acids. V was cut by 3 bases and J by 5 bases, with 13 bases left in between.

The chain recombines TRBV12-3 or TRBV12-4 with TRBJ1-1; possible D gene TRBD1, 5 bases. Material: peripheral blood. The source of this sequence is a man younger than 45 with Graves' ophthalmopathy. CDR3 residues: CASSLRAGSTEAFF. The CDR3 DNA reads as TGTGCCAGCAGTTTGCGGGCAGGGAGTACTGAAGCTTTCTTT.